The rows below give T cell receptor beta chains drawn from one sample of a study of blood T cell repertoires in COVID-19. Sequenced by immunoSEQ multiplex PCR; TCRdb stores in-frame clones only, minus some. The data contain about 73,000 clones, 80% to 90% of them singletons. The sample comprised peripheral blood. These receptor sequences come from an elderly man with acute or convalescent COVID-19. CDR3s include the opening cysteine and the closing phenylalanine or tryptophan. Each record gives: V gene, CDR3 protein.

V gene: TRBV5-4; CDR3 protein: CASSAQGSQETQYF
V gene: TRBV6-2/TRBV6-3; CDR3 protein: CASSPPQWTGITYEQYF
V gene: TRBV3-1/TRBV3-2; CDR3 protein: CASSPGDRGSGANVLTF
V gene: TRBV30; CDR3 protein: CAWSGSPMDTQYF
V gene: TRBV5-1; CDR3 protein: CASSPQETGGYTDTQYF
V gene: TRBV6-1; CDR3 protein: CASSEAGGISNEKLFF
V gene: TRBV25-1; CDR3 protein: CASSESVVIPYNSPLHF
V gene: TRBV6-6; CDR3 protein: CASNVESPGQGPTFF
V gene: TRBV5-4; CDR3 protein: CASSPSGTDEKLFF
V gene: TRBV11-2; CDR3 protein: CASSPRGSSGPTDTQYF
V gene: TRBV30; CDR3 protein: CACRRQGSAEAFF
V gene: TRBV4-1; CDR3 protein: CASSQDNSQAAFF
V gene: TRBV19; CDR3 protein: CATTLNTEAFF
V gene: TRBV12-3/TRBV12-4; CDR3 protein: CASGRGLEQFF
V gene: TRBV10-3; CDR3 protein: CAISGRGQGRRETQYF
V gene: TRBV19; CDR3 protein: CASSIYRGGQETQYF
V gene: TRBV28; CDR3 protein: CAIPGQGGTEAFF
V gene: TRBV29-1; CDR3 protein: CSVGNSIYEQYF
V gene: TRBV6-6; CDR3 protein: CASSRSGTSGVYYEQYF
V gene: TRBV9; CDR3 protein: CASSASLAGGPYNEQFF
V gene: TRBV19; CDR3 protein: CASSVSGGAYNEQFF
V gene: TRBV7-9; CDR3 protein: CASSTQGAAQPQHF
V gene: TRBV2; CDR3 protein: CASTSTSGGYNEQFF
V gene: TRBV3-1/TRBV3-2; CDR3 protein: CASSQLAGGHEQFF
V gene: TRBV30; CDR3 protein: CAWSTGTGGNGELFF
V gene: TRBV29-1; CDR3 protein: CSDMTEAFF
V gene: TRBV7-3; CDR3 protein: CASSQIGTGGTGELFF
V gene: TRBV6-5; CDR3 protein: CASTGGMNTEAFF
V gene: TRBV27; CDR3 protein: CASNAPTGYAFF
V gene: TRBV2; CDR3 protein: CASSEGGSAGELFF
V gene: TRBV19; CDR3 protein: CATTLTGGNQPQHF
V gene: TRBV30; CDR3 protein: CAWSGGGGELFF
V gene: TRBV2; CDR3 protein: CASSSGPSYEQYF
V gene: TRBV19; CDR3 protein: CASSEQSYNTEAFF
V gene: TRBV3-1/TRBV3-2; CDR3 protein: CASSQVGGNSYGQYF
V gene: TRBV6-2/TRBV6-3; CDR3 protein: CASSYWGRTNSPLHF
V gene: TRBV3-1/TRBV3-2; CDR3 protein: CASSQTGQLSYEQYF
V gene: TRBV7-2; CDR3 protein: CASSLGRAGGDGYTF
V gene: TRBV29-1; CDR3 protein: CSVQGPLIMNTEAFF
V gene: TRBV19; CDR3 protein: CASSTTVTGELFF
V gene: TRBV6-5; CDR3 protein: CASSGTGWGNTIYF
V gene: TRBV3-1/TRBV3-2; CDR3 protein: CASSYWRGGLETQYF
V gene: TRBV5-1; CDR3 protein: CASSWGQGSYNEQFF
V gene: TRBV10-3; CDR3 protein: CAISEIPGSSVEKLFF
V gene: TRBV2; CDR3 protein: CASSEQGLSMNTEAFF
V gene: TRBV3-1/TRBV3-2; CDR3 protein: CASSQDVAGARQADTQYF
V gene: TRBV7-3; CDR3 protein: CASSRLAVTDTQYF
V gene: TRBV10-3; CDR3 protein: CAISEIMGELFF
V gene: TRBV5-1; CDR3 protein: CASSLLSGGGTGELFF
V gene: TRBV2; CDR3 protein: CASSEGTGYEAKNIQYF
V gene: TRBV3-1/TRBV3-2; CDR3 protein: CASSQDLARVETQYF
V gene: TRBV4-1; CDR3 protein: CASSFHGRKLGEKLFF